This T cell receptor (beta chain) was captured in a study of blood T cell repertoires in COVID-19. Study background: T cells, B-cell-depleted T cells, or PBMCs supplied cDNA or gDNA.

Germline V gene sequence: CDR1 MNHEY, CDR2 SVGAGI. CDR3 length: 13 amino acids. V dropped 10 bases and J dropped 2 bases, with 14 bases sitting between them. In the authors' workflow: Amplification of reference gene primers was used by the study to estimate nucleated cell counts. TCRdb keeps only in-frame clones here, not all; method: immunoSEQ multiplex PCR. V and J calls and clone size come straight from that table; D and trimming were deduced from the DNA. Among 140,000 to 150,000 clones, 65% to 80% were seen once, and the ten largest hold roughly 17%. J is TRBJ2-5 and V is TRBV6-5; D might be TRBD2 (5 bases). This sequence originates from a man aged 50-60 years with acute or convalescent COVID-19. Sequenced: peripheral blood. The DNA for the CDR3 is TGTGCCACCGCCCGGGATTTTCAAGAGACCCAGTACTTC. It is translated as CATARDFQETQYF.